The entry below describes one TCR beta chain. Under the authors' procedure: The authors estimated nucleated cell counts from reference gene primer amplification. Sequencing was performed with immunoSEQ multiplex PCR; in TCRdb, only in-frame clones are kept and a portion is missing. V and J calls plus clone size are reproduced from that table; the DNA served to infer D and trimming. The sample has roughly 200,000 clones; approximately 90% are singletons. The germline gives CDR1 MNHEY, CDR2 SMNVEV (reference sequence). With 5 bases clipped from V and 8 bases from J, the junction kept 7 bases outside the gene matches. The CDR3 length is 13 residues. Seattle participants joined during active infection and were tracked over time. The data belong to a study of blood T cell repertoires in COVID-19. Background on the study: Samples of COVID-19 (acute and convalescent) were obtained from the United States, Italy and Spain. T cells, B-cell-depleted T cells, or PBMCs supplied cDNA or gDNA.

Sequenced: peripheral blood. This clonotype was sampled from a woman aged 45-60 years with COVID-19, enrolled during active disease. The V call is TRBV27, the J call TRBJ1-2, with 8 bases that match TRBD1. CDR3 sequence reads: CASSPHTGGGYTF. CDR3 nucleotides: TGTGCCAGCAGTCCGCATACAGGGGGAGGCTACACCTTC.